This record looks at one T cell receptor beta chain sequence and its context. The antigen it recognizes is unknown. Nothing much larger sits one base from this clone, and base qualities are not available. TCRbeta CDR3 regions were amplified from genomic DNA using the immunoSEQ Assay, a bias-controlled multiplex PCR. The authors' pipeline ran thus. The number of nucleated cells in each sample was estimated from the amplification of reference gene primers within the assay. To quantify the absolute abundance of each unique TCRbeta CDR3 rearrangement, sequence reads were collapsed and filtered. For each sample, productive Simpson clonality was calculated as the square root of Simpson's diversity index over productive rearrangements. Not all clones reach the TCRdb copy of this immuneACCESS table, which keeps in-frame sequences only. Checked studies attribute under half of the gap to unresolved V genes and leave the rest unexplained. That table supplies the V and J calls and clone size; D and trimming were determined from the DNA. Here the sample has roughly 140,000 clones; 65% to 85% occur a single time. The ten largest clones represent 5% of the sample.

This sample was included in a study of blood T cell repertoires in COVID-19 (dated by TCRdb to the early 2020s). Regarding the study in general: The collaborator samples originated in the United States, Italy and Spain and spanned the acute and convalescent phases of COVID-19. The prospective study material was composed of cDNA or gDNA derived from T cells, B-cell-depleted T cells, or PBMCs. A de-identified subject ID, COVID-19 status, age in years and sex were almost always included in the sample metadata. The samples were drawn from two sources: the first 160 participants of the ongoing ImmuneRACE study, and 950 to 1,500 subjects contributed by 6 global collaborators. HLA class I and class II types, where available, came from metadata supplied by the sample provider rather than from assay-based typing. Deeply sampled blood TCRbeta repertoires from subjects exposed to, actively infected with, or recovered from COVID-19 were included in the dataset. A freely available public database, intended as a resource for researchers studying the immune response to SARS-CoV-2, is where the repertoires were released.

The junction shows trimming of 3 bases on V and 5 bases on J, and the gene matches do not reach 1 base of it. Spanning cysteine to phenylalanine, the CDR3 consists of 14 amino acids. Only the CDR3 part of the read is kept: 42 bases, read in frame from the first base. CDR1 KGHSH and CDR2 LQKENI were looked up in the germline V gene. Whole blood was collected in K2EDTA tubes by collaborating institutions according to the institutions' own protocols. For TCRbeta analysis, collaborators shipped samples as frozen whole blood, isolated PBMCs, or DNA extracted from either of those sample types. The paper as a whole reports these results and caveats: Clinical and demographic metadata were provided uncurated, with the amount varying by source and participant.

The source of this sequence is a woman between 50 and 59 years old with acute or convalescent COVID-19. Sequencing input: peripheral blood. The chain is encoded by TRBV18 joined to TRBJ1-1; the junction holds 12 bases that match TRBD1. The CDR3 region: CASSPGQGATEAFF. The sequence in DNA is TGTGCCAGCTCACCGGGACAGGGGGCAACTGAAGCTTTCTTT.